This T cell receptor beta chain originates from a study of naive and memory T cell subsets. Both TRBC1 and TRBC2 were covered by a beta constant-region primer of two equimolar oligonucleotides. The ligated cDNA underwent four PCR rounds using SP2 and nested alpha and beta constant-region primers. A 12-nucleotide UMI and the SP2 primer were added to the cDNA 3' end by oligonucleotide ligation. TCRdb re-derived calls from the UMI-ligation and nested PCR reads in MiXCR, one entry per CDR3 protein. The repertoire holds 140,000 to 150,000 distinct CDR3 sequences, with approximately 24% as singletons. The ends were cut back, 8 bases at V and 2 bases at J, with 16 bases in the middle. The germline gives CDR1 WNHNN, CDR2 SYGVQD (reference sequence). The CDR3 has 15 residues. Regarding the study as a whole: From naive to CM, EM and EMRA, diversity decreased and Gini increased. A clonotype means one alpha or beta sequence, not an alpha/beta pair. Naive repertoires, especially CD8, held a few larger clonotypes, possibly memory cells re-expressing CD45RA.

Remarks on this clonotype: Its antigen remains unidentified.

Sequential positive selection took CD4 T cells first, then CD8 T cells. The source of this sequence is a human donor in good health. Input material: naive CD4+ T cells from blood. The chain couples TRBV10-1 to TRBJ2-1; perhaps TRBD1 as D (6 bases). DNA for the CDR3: TGCGCCAGCGGCACTGGGGGCTACACCTACAATGAGCAGTTCTTC. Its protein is CASGTGGYTYNEQFF.